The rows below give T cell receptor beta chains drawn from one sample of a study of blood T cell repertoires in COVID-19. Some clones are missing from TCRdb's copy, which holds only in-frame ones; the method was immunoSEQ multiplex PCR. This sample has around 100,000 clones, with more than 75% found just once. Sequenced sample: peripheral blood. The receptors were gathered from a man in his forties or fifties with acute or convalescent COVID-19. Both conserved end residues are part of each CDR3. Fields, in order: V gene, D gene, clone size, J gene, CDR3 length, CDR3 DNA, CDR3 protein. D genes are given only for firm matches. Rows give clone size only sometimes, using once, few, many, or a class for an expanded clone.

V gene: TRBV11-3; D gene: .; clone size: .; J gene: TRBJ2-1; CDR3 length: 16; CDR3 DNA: TGTGCCAGCAGCTTAGATATAGCGAGCTCCTACAATGAGCAGTTCTTC; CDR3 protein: CASSLDIASSYNEQFF
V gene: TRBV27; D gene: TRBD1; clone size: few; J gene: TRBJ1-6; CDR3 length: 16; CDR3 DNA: TGTGCCAGCAGTTTACAAACAGGGGGCGAGAGTTCACCCCTCCACTTT; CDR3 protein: CASSLQTGGESSPLHF
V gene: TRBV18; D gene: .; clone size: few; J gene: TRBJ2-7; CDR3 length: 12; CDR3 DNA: TGTGCCAGCTCGGAAGGGGCCTACGAGCAGTACTTC; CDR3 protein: CASSEGAYEQYF
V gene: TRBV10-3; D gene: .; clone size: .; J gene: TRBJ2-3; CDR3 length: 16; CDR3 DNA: TGTGCCATCAGTGAGTCGAAGGGGTGGAATTTAGATACGCAGTATTTT; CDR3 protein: CAISESKGWNLDTQYF
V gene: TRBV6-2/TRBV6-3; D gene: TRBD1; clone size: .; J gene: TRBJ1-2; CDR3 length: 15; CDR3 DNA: TGTGCCAGCAGCCCTCCTGACAGGGGGATCTATGGCTACACCTTC; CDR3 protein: CASSPPDRGIYGYTF
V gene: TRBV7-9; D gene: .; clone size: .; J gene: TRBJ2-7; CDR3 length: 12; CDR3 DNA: TGTGCCAGCAGCTTACAGTCCTACGAGCAGTACTTC; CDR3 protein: CASSLQSYEQYF
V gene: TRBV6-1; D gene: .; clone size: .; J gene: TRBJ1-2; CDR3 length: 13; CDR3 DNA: TGTGCCAGCAGTGAAGGAAGGGGCCCTGGCTACACCTTC; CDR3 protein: CASSEGRGPGYTF
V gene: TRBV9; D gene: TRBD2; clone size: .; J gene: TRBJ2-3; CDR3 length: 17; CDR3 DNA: TGTGCCAGCAGCGGGGGAGACCTAGCGGGGAGCACAGATACGCAGTATTTT; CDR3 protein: CASSGGDLAGSTDTQYF
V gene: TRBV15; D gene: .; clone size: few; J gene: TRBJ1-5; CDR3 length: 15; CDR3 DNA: TGTGCCACCAGCAGAGTCGGGGATAGCAATCAGCCCCAGCATTTT; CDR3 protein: CATSRVGDSNQPQHF
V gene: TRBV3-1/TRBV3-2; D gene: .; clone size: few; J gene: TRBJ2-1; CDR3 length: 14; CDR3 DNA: TGTGCCAGCAGCCAAGAGGGGGGGCGCGATGAGCAGTTCTTC; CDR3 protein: CASSQEGGRDEQFF
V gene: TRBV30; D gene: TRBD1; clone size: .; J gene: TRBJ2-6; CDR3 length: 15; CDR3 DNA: TGTGCCTGGAGTCGACAGGGTCCCGAGGCCAACGTCCTGACTTTC; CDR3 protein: CAWSRQGPEANVLTF
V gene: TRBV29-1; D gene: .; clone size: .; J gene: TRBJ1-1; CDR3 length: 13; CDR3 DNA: TGCAGCGTTGAGACCCGGGACATGAGGGGAGTCGTCTTT; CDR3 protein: CSVETRDMRGVVF
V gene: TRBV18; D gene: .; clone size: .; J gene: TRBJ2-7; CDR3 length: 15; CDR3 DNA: TGTGCCAGCTCACCATCGGCAGGCCCCCGTGGGGAGCAGTACTTC; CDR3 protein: CASSPSAGPRGEQYF
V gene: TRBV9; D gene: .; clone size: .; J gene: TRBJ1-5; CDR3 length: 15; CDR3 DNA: TGTGCCAGCTCAAGGGGGGAGGGGTTCGGTCAGCCCCAGCATTTT; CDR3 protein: CASSRGEGFGQPQHF
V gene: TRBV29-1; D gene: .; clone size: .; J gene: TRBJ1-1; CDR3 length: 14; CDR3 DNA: TGCAGCGTTGAAGTCTCGGGGGGCAACACTGAAGCTTTCTTT; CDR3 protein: CSVEVSGGNTEAFF
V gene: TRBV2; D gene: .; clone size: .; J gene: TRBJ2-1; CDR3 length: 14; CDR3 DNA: TGTGCCAGCAGTGATCAGGGGGGCGACTACCCTCAGTTCTTC; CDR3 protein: CASSDQGGDYPQFF
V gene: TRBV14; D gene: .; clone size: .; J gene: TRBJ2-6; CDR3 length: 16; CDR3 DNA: TGTGCCAGCAGCCAAGGAAGACTCTCTGGGGCCAACGTCCTGACTTTC; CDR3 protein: CASSQGRLSGANVLTF
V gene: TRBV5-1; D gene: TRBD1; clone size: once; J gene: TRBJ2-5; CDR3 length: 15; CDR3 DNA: TGCGCCAGCAGCTTGGGGGACAGGGGAAGCGAGACCCAGTACTTC; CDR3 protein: CASSLGDRGSETQYF
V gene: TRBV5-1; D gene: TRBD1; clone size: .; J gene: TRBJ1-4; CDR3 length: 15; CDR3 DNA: TGCGCCAGCAGCTCGAACAGGGGTGGAAATGAAAAACTGTTTTTT; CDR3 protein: CASSSNRGGNEKLFF
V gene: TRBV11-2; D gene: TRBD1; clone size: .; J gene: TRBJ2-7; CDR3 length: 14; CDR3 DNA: TGTGCCAGCAGCTTAGTGACAGGGATCTACGAGCAGTACTTC; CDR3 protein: CASSLVTGIYEQYF